The rows below give T cell receptor beta chains drawn from one sample of a study of T-cell reconstitution after alpha-beta-depleted transplantation in children. TCRdb redid the calling of the PCR reads with MiXCR, one entry per CDR3 protein. Of around 440,000 distinct CDR3 sequences listed, 16% are singletons. Sequenced here: PBMCs, mostly from graft donor cells, sampled 360 days after TCRalphabeta/CD19-depleted stem cell transplant. These receptors were taken from a boy younger than two who had a stem cell transplant for Wiskott-Aldrich syndrome, so the T cells may come from the graft donor. CDR3s include the opening cysteine and the closing phenylalanine or tryptophan.

CASSYSIAKGGPHYEQYF,TRBV6-5,TRBJ2-7
CAWSISGNTQYF,TRBV30,TRBJ2-3
CASSLVGKRELFF,TRBV5-1,TRBJ2-2
CASSSPGTNYEQYF,TRBV7-2,TRBJ2-7
CASSFLGGGRSYEQYF,TRBV11-2,TRBJ2-7
CASSLQGNTGELFF,TRBV5-1,TRBJ2-2
CASSSIPALLAKNIQYF,TRBV6-2/TRBV6-3,TRBJ2-4
CARGGSGYTF,TRBV2,TRBJ1-2
CASSYSGPTNEKLFF,TRBV6-5,TRBJ1-4
CATTRTGGSYGYTF,TRBV6-2/TRBV6-3,TRBJ1-2
CATSDLKGADTQYF,TRBV24-1,TRBJ2-3
CASSPRFRDRGVYNEQFF,TRBV12-3/TRBV12-4,TRBJ2-1
CASSYGASGKKTYEQYF,TRBV6-5,TRBJ2-7
CASSPRFGNTIYF,TRBV18,TRBJ1-3
CSVARRQGRKTDTQYF,TRBV29-1,TRBJ2-3
CSGRQKYNEQFF,TRBV29-1,TRBJ2-1
CASSSGPWMTEAFF,TRBV27,TRBJ1-1
CSARDEASYEQYF,TRBV20-1,TRBJ2-7
CATSRGAFAGGTDTQYF,TRBV15,TRBJ2-3
CSARRGGGYTF,TRBV20-1,TRBJ1-2
CASSQEGVTAYEQYF,TRBV4-1,TRBJ2-7
CASSYGGLYEQYF,TRBV6-5,TRBJ2-7
CASSVGGPTGELFF,TRBV5-1,TRBJ2-2
CASSLVDTPGNSPLHF,TRBV12-3/TRBV12-4,TRBJ1-6
CASSSTGEHIQYF,TRBV7-9,TRBJ2-4
CASRQDPGINNEQFF,TRBV5-1,TRBJ2-1
CASNQDGGEKLFF,TRBV28,TRBJ1-4
CASSRGRFSGNTIYF,TRBV6-2/TRBV6-3,TRBJ1-3
CATSDPGQGSSYNEQFF,TRBV24-1,TRBJ2-1
CASSPTSFEQFF,TRBV7-9,TRBJ2-1
CASSQGGTSLNTGELFF,TRBV3-1,TRBJ2-2